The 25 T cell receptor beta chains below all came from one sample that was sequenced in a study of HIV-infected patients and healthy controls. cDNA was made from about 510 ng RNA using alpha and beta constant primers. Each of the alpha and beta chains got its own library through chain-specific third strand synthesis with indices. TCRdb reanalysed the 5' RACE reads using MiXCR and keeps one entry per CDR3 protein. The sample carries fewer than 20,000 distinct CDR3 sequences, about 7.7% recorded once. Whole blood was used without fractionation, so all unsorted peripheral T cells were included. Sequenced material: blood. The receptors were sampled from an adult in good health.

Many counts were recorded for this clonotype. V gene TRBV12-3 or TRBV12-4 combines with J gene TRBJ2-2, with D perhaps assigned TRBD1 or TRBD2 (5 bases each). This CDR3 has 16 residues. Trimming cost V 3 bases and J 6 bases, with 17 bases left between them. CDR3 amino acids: CASSLGVLRDSGELFF. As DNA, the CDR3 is TGTGCCAGCAGTTTGGGGGTTCTACGAGACTCCGGGGAGCTGTTTTTT.

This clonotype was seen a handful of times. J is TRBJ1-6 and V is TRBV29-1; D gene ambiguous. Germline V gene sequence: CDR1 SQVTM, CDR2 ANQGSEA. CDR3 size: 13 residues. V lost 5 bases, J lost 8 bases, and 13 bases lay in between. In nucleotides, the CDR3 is TGCAGCGTTCGGGAGGGTACTTATTCACCCCTCCACTTT. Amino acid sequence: CSVREGTYSPLHF.

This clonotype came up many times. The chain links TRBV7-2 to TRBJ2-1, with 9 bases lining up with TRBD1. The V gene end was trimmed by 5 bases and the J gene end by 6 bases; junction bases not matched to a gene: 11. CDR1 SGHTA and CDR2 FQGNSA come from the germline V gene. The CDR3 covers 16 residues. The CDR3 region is CASSGDRDRAGNEQFF. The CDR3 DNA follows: TGTGCCAGCAGCGGAGACCGGGACAGGGCGGGCAATGAGCAGTTCTTC.

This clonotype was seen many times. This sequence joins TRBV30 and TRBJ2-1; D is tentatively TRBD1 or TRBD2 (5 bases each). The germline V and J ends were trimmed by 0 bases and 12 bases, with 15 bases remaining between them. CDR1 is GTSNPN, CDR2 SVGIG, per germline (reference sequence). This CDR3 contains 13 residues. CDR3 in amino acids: CAWSVPGTHLQFF. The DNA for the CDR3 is TGTGCCTGGAGTGTCCCCGGGACCCACTTGCAGTTCTTC.

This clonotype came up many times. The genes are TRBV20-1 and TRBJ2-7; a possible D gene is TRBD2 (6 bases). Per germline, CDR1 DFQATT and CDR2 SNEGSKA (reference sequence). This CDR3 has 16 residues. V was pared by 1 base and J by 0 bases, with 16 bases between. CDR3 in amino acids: CSARGLGSVGSYEQYF. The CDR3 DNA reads TGCAGTGCTAGAGGACTCGGGAGTGTGGGCTCCTACGAGCAGTACTTC.

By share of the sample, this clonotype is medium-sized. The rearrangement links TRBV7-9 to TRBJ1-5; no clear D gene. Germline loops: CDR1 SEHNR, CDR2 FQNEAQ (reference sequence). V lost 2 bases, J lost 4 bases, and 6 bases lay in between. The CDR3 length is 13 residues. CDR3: CASSLLANQPQHF. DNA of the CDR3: TGTGCCAGCAGCTTACTTGCTAATCAGCCCCAGCATTTT.

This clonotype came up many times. The CDR3 loop reads CASSQAYLGETQYF. The CDR3 region has the DNA TGCGCCAGCAGCCAAGCTTACCTAGGGGAGACCCAGTACTTC. The V and J genes are TRBV4-3 and TRBJ2-5; D remains ambiguous. V lost 1 base, J lost 5 bases, and 11 bases lay in between. The CDR3 length is 14 residues. Germline CDR1 and CDR2: LGHNA and YSLEER.

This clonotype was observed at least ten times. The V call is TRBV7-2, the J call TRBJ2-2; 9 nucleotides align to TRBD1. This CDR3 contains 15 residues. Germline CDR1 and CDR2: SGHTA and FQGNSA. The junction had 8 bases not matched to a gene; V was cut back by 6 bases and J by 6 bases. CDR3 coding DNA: TGTGCCAGCAGGGCCGGGACAGGGCTTTCCGGGGAGCTGTTTTTT. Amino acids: CASRAGTGLSGELFF.

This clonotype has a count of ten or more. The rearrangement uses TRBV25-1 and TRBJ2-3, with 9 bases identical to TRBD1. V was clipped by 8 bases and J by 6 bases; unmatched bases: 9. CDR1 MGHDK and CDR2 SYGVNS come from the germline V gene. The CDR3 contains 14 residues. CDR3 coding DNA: TGTGCCAGCCAACAGGGGGCCCCGGGGGATACGCAGTATTTT. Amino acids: CASQQGAPGDTQYF.

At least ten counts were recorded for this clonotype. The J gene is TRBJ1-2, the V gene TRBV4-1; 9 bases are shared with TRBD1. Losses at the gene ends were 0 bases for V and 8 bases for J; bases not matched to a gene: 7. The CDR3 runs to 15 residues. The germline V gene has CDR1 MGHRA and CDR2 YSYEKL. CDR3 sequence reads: CASSQEGRTGEGYTF. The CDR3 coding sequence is TGCGCCAGCAGCCAAGAAGGAAGGACAGGGGAAGGCTACACCTTC.

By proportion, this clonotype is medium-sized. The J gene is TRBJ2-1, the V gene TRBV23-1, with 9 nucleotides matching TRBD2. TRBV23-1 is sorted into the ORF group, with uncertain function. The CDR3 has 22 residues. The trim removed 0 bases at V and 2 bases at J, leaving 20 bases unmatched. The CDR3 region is CASSQSSAGGVCLLLAYNEQFF. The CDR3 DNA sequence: TGCGCCAGCAGTCAATCTTCAGCGGGGGGAGTTTGTCTTCTCCTAGCCTACAATGAGCAGTTCTTC.

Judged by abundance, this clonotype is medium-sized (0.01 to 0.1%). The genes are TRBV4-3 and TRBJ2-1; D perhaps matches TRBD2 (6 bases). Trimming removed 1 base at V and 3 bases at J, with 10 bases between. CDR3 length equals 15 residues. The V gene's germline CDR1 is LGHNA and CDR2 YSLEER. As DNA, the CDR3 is TGCGCCAGCAGCCAAGTAGCGGACAACTACAATGAGCAGTTCTTC. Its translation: CASSQVADNYNEQFF.

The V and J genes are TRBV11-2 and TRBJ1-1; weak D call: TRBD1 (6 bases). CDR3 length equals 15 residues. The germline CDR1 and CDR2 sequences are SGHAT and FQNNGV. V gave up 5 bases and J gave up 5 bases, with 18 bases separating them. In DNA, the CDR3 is TGTGCCAGCAGCCGCGGCCGGGGGGCTGAGACTGAAGCTTTCTTT. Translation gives CASSRGRGAETEAFF.

The CDR3 nucleotides read TGTGCCAGCAAACTTGGGCAAGTGGGATCATACAATGAGCAGTTCTTC. Residues: CASKLGQVGSYNEQFF. The chain links TRBV2 to TRBJ2-1; D is ambiguous. The CDR3 contains 16 residues. Germline V CDR1 and CDR2: SNHLY, FYNNEI. V lost 7 bases and J 4 bases, leaving 20 bases between the germline ends.

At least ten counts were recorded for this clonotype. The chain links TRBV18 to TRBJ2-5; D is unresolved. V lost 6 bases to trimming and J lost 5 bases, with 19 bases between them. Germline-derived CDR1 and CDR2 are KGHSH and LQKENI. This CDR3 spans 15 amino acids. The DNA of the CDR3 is TGTGCCAGCTCGACCCGAGTAGTTGGCGACGAGACCCAGTACTTC. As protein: CASSTRVVGDETQYF.

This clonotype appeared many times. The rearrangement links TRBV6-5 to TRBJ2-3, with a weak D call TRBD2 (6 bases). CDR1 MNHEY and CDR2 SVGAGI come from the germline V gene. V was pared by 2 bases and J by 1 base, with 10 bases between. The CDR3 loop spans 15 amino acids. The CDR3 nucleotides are TGTGCCAGCAGTTACCGGGAGATCGGCACAGATACGCAGTATTTT. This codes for CASSYREIGTDTQYF.

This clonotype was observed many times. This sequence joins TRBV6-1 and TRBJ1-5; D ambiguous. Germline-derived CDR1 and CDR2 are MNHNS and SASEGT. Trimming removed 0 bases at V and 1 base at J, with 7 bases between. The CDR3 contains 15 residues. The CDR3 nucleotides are TGTGCCAGCAGTGAAGCGCGGAGAAGCAATCAGCCCCAGCATTTT. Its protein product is CASSEARRSNQPQHF.

This chain's CDR3 is CASSLQGWETQYF. The CDR3 bases are TGTGCCAGCAGCTTACAGGGGTGGGAGACCCAGTACTTC. The chain carries TRBV7-2 and TRBJ2-5; tentatively, D is TRBD1 (6 bases). V was shortened by 2 bases and J by 5 bases, with 9 bases between the two germline ends. This CDR3 is 13 amino acids long. Germline V gene data show CDR1 as SGHTA and CDR2 as FQGNSA.

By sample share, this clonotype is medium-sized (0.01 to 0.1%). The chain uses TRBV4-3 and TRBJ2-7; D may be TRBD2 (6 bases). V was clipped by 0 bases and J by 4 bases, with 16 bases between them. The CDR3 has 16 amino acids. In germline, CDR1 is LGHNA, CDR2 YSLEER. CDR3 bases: TGCGCCAGCAGCCAAGATTGGGGGGTTCGCTCTTACGAGCAGTACTTC. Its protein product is CASSQDWGVRSYEQYF.

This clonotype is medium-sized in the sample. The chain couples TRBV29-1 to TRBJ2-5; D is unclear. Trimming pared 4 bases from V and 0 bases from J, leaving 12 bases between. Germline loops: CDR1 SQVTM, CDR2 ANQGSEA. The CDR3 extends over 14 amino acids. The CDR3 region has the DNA TGCAGCGTTGTTTCAGGCCTGTACCAAGAGACCCAGTACTTC. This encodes CSVVSGLYQETQYF. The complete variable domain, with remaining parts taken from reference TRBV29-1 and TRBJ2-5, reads SAVISQKPSRDICQRGTSLTIQCQVDSQVTMMFWYRQQPGQSLTLIATANQGSEATYESGFVIDKFPISRPNLTFSTLTVSNMSPEDSSIYLCSVVSGLYQETQYFGPGTRLLVL.

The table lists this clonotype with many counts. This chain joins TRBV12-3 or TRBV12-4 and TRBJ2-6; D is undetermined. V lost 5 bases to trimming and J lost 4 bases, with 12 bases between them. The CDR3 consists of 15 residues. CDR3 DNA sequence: TGTGCCAGCAGTCACTCGGGCGCGGGGGCCAACGTCCTGACTTTC. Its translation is CASSHSGAGANVLTF.

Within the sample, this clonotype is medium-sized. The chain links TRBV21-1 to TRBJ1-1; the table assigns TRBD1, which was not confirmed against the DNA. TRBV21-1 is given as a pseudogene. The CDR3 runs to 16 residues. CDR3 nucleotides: TGTGCCAGCAGCAAAGGAACAGGGGTGGAGAGCACTGAAGCTTTCTTT. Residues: CASSKGTGVESTEAFF.

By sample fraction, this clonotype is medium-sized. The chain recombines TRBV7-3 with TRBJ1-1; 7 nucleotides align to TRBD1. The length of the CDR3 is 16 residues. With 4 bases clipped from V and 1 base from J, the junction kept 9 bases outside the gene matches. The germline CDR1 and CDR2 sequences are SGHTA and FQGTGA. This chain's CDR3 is CASSSPGEGANTEAFF. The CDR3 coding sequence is TGTGCCAGCAGCTCCCCTGGGGAGGGGGCGAACACTGAAGCTTTCTTT.

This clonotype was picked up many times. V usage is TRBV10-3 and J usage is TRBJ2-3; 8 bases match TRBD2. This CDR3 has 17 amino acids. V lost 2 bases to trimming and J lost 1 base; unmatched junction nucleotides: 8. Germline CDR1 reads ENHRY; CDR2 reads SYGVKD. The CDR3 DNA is TGTGCCATCAGTGAGCCCCCGGGACTAGTGGGCACAGATACGCAGTATTTT. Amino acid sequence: CAISEPPGLVGTDTQYF.

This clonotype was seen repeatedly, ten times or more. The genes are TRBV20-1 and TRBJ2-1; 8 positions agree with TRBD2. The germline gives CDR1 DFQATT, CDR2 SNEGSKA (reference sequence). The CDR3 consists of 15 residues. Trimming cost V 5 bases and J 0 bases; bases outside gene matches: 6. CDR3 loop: CSARSGIVSYNEQFF. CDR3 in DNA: TGCAGTGCTCGTAGCGGGATTGTCTCCTACAATGAGCAGTTCTTC.